One and the same sample provided the 32 T cell receptor beta chains below, sequenced in a study of high-grade serous ovarian cancer treatment subgroups (dated by TCRdb to about 2021). The library was prepared using the immunoSEQ multiplex PCR assay. TCRdb retrieved this table from immuneACCESS and kept in-frame rearrangements only. Not all clones are present; in checked studies, unresolved V genes account for under half, and no reason is known for the remainder. For this sample there are 5,000 or so clones; around 66% appear just once. Together, the top ten hold 9.3% of the sample. The tumor samples were collected prior to definitive surgery or chemotherapy. Sequenced sample: tumor tissue. The receptors shown here come from a human donor with high-grade serous ovarian cancer.

The V and J genes are TRBV11-2 and TRBJ2-3; D gene uncertain. CDR3 length equals 13 residues. With 3 bases removed from V and 6 bases from J, the gap between germline ends came to 10 bases. The germline V gene has CDR1 SGHAT and CDR2 FQNNGV. CDR3 loop: CASSFPTTDTQYF. The CDR3 DNA sequence: TGTGCCAGCAGCTTCCCCACCACCGATACGCAGTATTTT.

The chain has TRBV18 and TRBJ1-3, with 7 bases lining up with TRBD1. The CDR3 loop spans 18 amino acids. V was pared by 1 base and J by 4 bases, with 13 bases of the junction left unmatched. Germline V gives CDR1 KGHSH, CDR2 LQKENI. The CDR3 DNA sequence: TGTGCCAGCTCACCACTCGGCAGGGGGACGCTCGGCGGAAACACCATATATTTT. It encodes CASSPLGRGTLGGNTIYF.

The chain links TRBV6-1 to TRBJ2-1; TRBD2 agrees at 9 bases. The length of the CDR3 is 20 residues. Trimming removed 0 bases from V and 1 base from J; junction bases left unmatched: 13. Per germline, CDR1 MNHNS and CDR2 SASEGT. The CDR3 loop is CASSEALPFRLAESYNEQFF. DNA for the CDR3: TGTGCCAGCAGTGAAGCGCTTCCGTTTAGACTAGCGGAGTCCTACAATGAGCAGTTCTTC.

This clone rates as medium-sized. The sample carries other DNA sequences with the same CDR3. V and J are TRBV10-3 and TRBJ1-1, with D possibly TRBD1 on 6 matching bases. Germline CDR1 and CDR2: ENHRY and SYGVKD. V was shortened by 0 bases and J by 4 bases, with 12 bases between the two germline ends. This CDR3 is 15 amino acids long. The chain's CDR3 is CAISESGGLVTEAFF. The CDR3 region has the DNA TGTGCCATCAGTGAGTCTGGGGGGCTGGTCACTGAAGCTTTCTTT.

About this clone itself: Its ends do not fully match the called genes, so a read error is possible. The rearrangement uses TRBV6-1 and TRBJ2-6; no definite D call. Germline CDR1 and CDR2: MNHNS and SASEGT. The CDR3 consists of 14 residues. The CDR3 nucleotides read TGTGCCAGCAGAGAAGCGTCGGGGGCCAACGTCCTGACTTTC. It is translated as CASREASGANVLTF.

The chain joins TRBV5-4 to TRBJ2-1; the D gene is possibly TRBD2 (6 bases). There are 15 residues in the CDR3. The V and J ends lost 3 bases and 0 bases respectively, with 10 bases between them. Germline V gives CDR1 SGHNT, CDR2 YYREEE (reference sequence). CDR3: CASSSSASSYNEQFF. The CDR3 coding sequence is TGTGCCAGCAGCTCTAGCGCGAGCTCCTACAATGAGCAGTTCTTC.

This clone appeared a single time. The J gene is TRBJ2-1, the V gene TRBV5-4; D is uncertain. The CDR3 is made up of 13 amino acids. Trimming stripped 2 bases from V and 5 bases from J, with 8 bases between. CDR1 SGHNT and CDR2 YYREEE come from the germline V gene (reference sequence). CDR3 sequence: CASSLNINNEQFF. In DNA, the CDR3 is TGTGCCAGCAGCTTAAACATTAACAATGAGCAGTTCTTC.

By its share, this clone is medium-sized. The chain recombines TRBV2 with TRBJ1-2, with 7 bases that match TRBD1. V shed 5 bases, J shed 5 bases, and the junction held 5 bases outside the gene matches. This CDR3 has 13 amino acids. CDR1 and CDR2 (germline): SNHLY, FYNNEI. The CDR3 sequence: CASSRDSYYGYTF. The CDR3 nucleotides read TGTGCCAGCAGTCGGGACAGCTATTATGGCTACACCTTC.

The J gene is TRBJ2-5, the V gene TRBV21-1; TRBD1 is the table's D call and was not checked against the DNA. TRBV21-1 is deemed a pseudogene. This CDR3 is built from 15 residues. The chain's CDR3 is CASSKVTGVQETQYF. CDR3 nucleotide sequence: TGTGCCAGCAGCAAAGTGACAGGGGTCCAAGAGACCCAGTACTTC.

This sequence joins TRBV6-5 and TRBJ1-2, with D maybe TRBD1 (5 bases). The CDR3 length is 13 residues. Germline CDR1 MNHEY, CDR2 SVGAGI. Trimming removed 5 bases at V and 6 bases at J, with 13 bases between. The DNA of the CDR3 is TGTGCCAGCAGTCCCGGGACGGATAATGGCTACACCTTC. Translated, it gives CASSPGTDNGYTF.

The chain carries TRBV19 and TRBJ1-1; no clear D gene. The germline gives CDR1 LNHDA, CDR2 SQIVND (reference sequence). The CDR3 runs 17 residues. V lost 2 bases and J lost 3, with 19 bases in between. CDR3 nucleotide sequence: TGTGCCAGTAGTATATCGGGTGTGGGAAGGGAAGACACTGAAGCTTTCTTT. This gives the protein CASSISGVGREDTEAFF.

This chain uses TRBV11-2 with TRBJ2-2; 7 bases are shared with TRBD2. Germline-derived CDR1 and CDR2 are SGHAT and FQNNGV. The CDR3 is made up of 15 amino acids. The V and J ends lost 5 bases and 6 bases, in that order; junction bases with no gene match: 9. The CDR3 protein is CASSDGLGVSGELFF. CDR3 coding DNA: TGTGCCAGCAGCGATGGACTAGGGGTTTCCGGGGAGCTGTTTTTT.

The V gene is TRBV27, the J gene TRBJ2-1; TRBD1 matches at 8 bases. Germline values: CDR1 MNHEY, CDR2 SMNVEV (reference sequence). V gave up 6 bases and J gave up 7 bases; unmatched junction bases: 8. CDR3 length: 14 residues. The CDR3 region has the DNA TGTGCCAGCAGCCGGACAGGGACCACGAATGAGCAGTTCTTC. Protein product: CASSRTGTTNEQFF.

The chain carries TRBV29-1 and TRBJ2-2; a possible D gene is TRBD2 (6 bases). Per the germline V gene, CDR1 is SQVTM and CDR2 is ANQGSEA. V was cut by 4 bases and J by 0 bases, with 12 bases left in between. CDR3 size: 15 residues. The CDR3 nucleotides are TGCAGCGTTGGTTCCCGGGGGTCGAACACCGGGGAGCTGTTTTTT. This codes for CSVGSRGSNTGELFF.

In the case of this clone: Other nucleotide sequences from this sample produce the same CDR3. The V call is TRBV5-8, the J call TRBJ2-2; TRBD2 is a possible D gene (6 bases). The CDR3 length is 17 residues. Germline assignment: CDR1 SGHTS and CDR2 YDEGEE. V was cut by 0 bases and J by 2 bases, with 14 bases left in between. The CDR3, as DNA: TGTGCCAGCAGCTTGGTTGGGACTGCGATTAACACCGGGGAGCTGTTTTTT. Its protein is CASSLVGTAINTGELFF.

This clone was recorded once. The chain has TRBV7-9 and TRBJ2-7; D is uncertain. Germline V lookup: CDR1 SEHNR, CDR2 FQNEAQ (reference sequence). The CDR3 consists of 14 residues. Trimming shortened V by 5 bases and J by 4 bases, and 15 bases separated the two germline ends. CDR3 loop: CASSPSGEFYEQYF. CDR3 nucleotide sequence: TGTGCCAGCAGCCCCAGTGGGGAATTTTACGAGCAGTACTTC.

The chain carries TRBV23-1 and TRBJ2-7; 9 bases agree with TRBD2. TRBV23-1 is reported as an ORF; its role is uncertain. The V segment lost 0 bases and the J segment 5 bases; nucleotides outside the gene matches: 11. The CDR3 runs 17 residues. The CDR3 DNA sequence: TGCGCCAGCAGTCAATCGACTAGCGGATACCTGTATGACGAGCAGTACGTC. Amino acids: CASSQSTSGYLYDEQYV.

V and J are TRBV7-6 and TRBJ1-6; TRBD1 might be the D (6 bases). There are 15 residues in the CDR3. Trimming stripped 2 bases from V and 3 bases from J, with 8 bases between. The germline CDR1 and CDR2 sequences are SGHVS and FNYEAQ. The CDR3: CASSLTTGYNSPLHF. CDR3 in DNA: TGTGCCAGCAGCTTAACGACAGGCTATAATTCACCCCTCCACTTT. The whole variable domain, remainder taken from reference TRBV7-6 and TRBJ1-6, is GAGVSQSPRYKVTKRGQDVALRCDPISGHVSLYWYRQALGQGPEFLTYFNYEAQQDKSGLPNDRFSAERPEGSISTLTIQRTEQRDSAMYRCASSLTTGYNSPLHFGNGTRLTVT.

The CDR3 DNA is TGTGCCAGCAGCTCTACGTGGGGGCGCTGGGGCAATCAGCCCCAGCATTTT. Amino acid sequence: CASSSTWGRWGNQPQHF. The genes are TRBV5-4 and TRBJ1-5; D is perhaps TRBD1 (6 bases). This CDR3 is 17 amino acids long. V dropped 3 bases and J dropped 2 bases, with 18 bases sitting between them. Germline V gives CDR1 SGHNT, CDR2 YYREEE (reference sequence). Together with reference TRBV5-4 and TRBJ1-5, the CDR3 gives the full variable domain: ETGVTQSPTHLIKTRGQQVTLRCSSQSGHNTVSWYQQALGQGPQFIFQYYREEENGRGNFPPRFSGLQFPNYSSELNVNALELDDSALYLCASSSTWGRWGNQPQHFGDGTRLSIL.

The gene calls are TRBV5-1 and TRBJ1-4, with D unclear. Trimming pared 0 bases from V and 5 bases from J, leaving 11 bases between. CDR3 length equals 15 residues. Germline values: CDR1 SGHRS, CDR2 YFSETQ. The CDR3 region has the DNA TGCGCCAGCAGCTTGGTTCCTGAGCGAAATGAAAAACTGTTTTTT. It codes for CASSLVPERNEKLFF. Full variable domain (outside the CDR3, taken from reference TRBV5-1 and TRBJ1-4): KAGVTQTPRYLIKTRGQQVTLSCSPISGHRSVSWYQQTPGQGLQFLFEYFSETQRNKGNFPGRFSGRQFSNSRSEMNVSTLELGDSALYLCASSLVPERNEKLFFGSGTQLSVL.

This clone has just a few counts. The rearrangement links TRBV25-1 to TRBJ2-1; unclear D gene. The CDR3 length is 15 residues. Trimming stripped 6 bases from V and 0 bases from J, with 12 bases between. The germline gives CDR1 MGHDK, CDR2 SYGVNS. This CDR3 reads CASSARAASYNEQFF. The CDR3 bases are TGTGCCAGCAGCGCCCGGGCGGCCTCCTACAATGAGCAGTTCTTC.

The chain employs TRBV4-3 and TRBJ1-6; 7 bases are shared with TRBD1. Germline V lookup: CDR1 LGHNA, CDR2 YSLEER. J was trimmed by 10 bases and V by 3 bases; bases with no gene match: 9. This CDR3 has 15 amino acids. The CDR3 region is CASSQTLGTVSPLHF. The CDR3 region has the DNA TGCGCCAGCAGCCAGACCCTGGGGACAGTCTCACCCCTCCACTTT.

The chain joins TRBV6-4 to TRBJ1-1; maybe TRBD1 (5 bases). V lost 6 bases to trimming and J lost 1 base, with 6 bases between them. Per germline, CDR1 MRHNA and CDR2 SNTAGT. CDR3 size: 12 residues. CDR3 sequence (DNA): TGTGCCAGCAGGAGGGGGAACACTGAAGCTTTCTTT. Its translation is CASRRGNTEAFF.

The chain has TRBV29-1 and TRBJ2-7; unclear D gene. CDR1 and CDR2 (germline): SQVTM, ANQGSEA. V was cut by 4 bases and J by 3 bases, with 10 bases left in between. The CDR3 sequence is 12 residues long. The CDR3 is CSVGYSFYEQYF. Written as DNA, the CDR3 is TGCAGCGTTGGCTACAGCTTCTACGAGCAGTACTTC.

V is TRBV7-7 and J is TRBJ2-5; D is undetermined. CDR3 length equals 13 residues. Germline V gene lookup returns CDR1 SSHAT and CDR2 FNYEAQ (reference sequence). V was cut by 1 base and J by 1 base, with 4 bases left in between. The CDR3 protein is CASSLGSQETQYF. The CDR3 DNA is TGTGCCAGCAGCTTAGGGTCCCAAGAGACCCAGTACTTC.

The V call is TRBV6-5, the J call TRBJ1-2, with TRBD1 identical over 10 bases. This CDR3 has 15 residues. Germline lookup yields CDR1 MNHEY and CDR2 SVGAGI. V was clipped by 4 bases and J by 7 bases; unmatched bases: 9. As DNA, the CDR3 is TGTGCCAGCAGTTTCACGGACAGGGGGATCACTGGCTACACCTTC. Protein product: CASSFTDRGITGYTF.

The table lists this clone with a few counts. V is TRBV6-1 and J is TRBJ2-7; TRBD1 aligns across 9 bases. The CDR3 contains 16 residues. CDR1 MNHNS and CDR2 SASEGT come from the germline V gene. J was trimmed by 5 bases and V by 7 bases; bases with no gene match: 15. The CDR3 region is CASTEAPPGQGHEQYF. The CDR3 DNA follows: TGTGCCAGCACCGAAGCGCCCCCGGGACAGGGACACGAGCAGTACTTC.

J is TRBJ1-6 and V is TRBV2, with D tentatively TRBD1 (5 bases). CDR1 and CDR2 from the germline V gene are SNHLY and FYNNEI. The CDR3 is 13 residues long. Deletions cut 5 bases from V and 11 bases from J, with 13 bases between. Here the CDR3 reads CASSRQGVPPLHF. Written as DNA, the CDR3 is TGTGCCAGCAGTAGGCAGGGTGTTCCACCCCTCCACTTT. Variable domain in full (rest from reference TRBV2 and TRBJ1-6): EPEVTQTPSHQVTQMGQEVILRCVPISNHLYFYWYRQILGQKVEFLVSFYNNEISEKSEIFDDQFSVERPDGSNFTLKIRSTKLEDSAMYFCASSRQGVPPLHFGNGTRLTVT.

V and J are TRBV28 and TRBJ2-7; TRBD2 agrees at 10 bases. Germline CDR1 MDHEN, CDR2 SYDVKM. Trimming at V came to 6 bases and at J to 1 base, leaving 9 bases not matched to a gene. The CDR3 covers 16 residues. Here the CDR3 reads CASSYTSGMLSYEQYF. The CDR3 coding sequence is TGTGCCAGCAGCTATACTAGCGGGATGCTTTCCTACGAGCAGTACTTC.

Regarding this clone: This CDR3 is also generated by other DNA sequences in the sample. The rearrangement links TRBV7-2 to TRBJ1-5; unclear D gene. The CDR3 is 18 amino acids. Germline CDR1 and CDR2: SGHTA and FQGNSA. V was pared by 2 bases and J by 0 bases, with 17 bases between. As DNA, the CDR3 is TGTGCCAGCAGCTTATTCGTCAGATCGGCCGGTAGCAATCAGCCCCAGCATTTT. Its protein is CASSLFVRSAGSNQPQHF.

The CDR3 region is CASSVDRESDTQYF. The CDR3 bases are TGTGCCAGCAGCGTAGACAGGGAGTCAGATACGCAGTATTTT. V gene TRBV9 combines with J gene TRBJ2-3; weak D call: TRBD1 (6 bases). The V gene lost 0 bases and the J gene lost 4 bases, with 9 bases spanning the gap. There are 14 residues in the CDR3. Germline-derived CDR1 and CDR2 are SGDLS and YYNGEE.

The chain joins TRBV5-1 to TRBJ2-3, with TRBD2 matching over 9 bases. This CDR3 spans 15 amino acids. The germline gives CDR1 SGHRS, CDR2 YFSETQ. With V trimmed by 4 bases and J by 0 bases, 3 bases remained unmatched. CDR3 nucleotide sequence: TGCGCCAGCAGCCCCGGACTAGCGAGCACAGATACGCAGTATTTT. Amino acids: CASSPGLASTDTQYF.